A single sample is the source of the 5 T cell receptor beta chains below, sequenced in a study of T cell responses to AZD1222 COVID-19 vaccine. The table came from immunoSEQ multiplex PCR; TCRdb's copy has only in-frame clones and leaves some out. The data show roughly 160,000 clones, less than 95% seen once. The material was peripheral blood, obtained on day 0 of AZD1222 vaccination. The receptors here all came from an adult in good health.

The chain carries TRBV14 and TRBJ1-1; no firm D call. CDR3 length: 13 amino acids. V lost 4 bases to trimming and J lost 4 bases, with 10 bases between them. CDR1 is SGHDN and CDR2 is FVKESK in the germline V gene. CDR3 DNA sequence: TGTGCCAGCAGCCCTCAAAGGAGCACTGAAGCTTTCTTT. It encodes CASSPQRSTEAFF. Full variable domain (remainder filled in from reference TRBV14 and TRBJ1-1): EAGVTQFPSHSVIEKGQTVTLRCDPISGHDNLYWYRRVMGKEIKFLLHFVKESKQDESGMPNNRFLAERTGGTYSTLKVQPAELEDSGVYFCASSPQRSTEAFFGQGTRLTVV.

This rearrangement joins TRBV27 to TRBJ1-4; a possible D gene is TRBD1 (6 bases). The CDR3 covers 14 residues. The V and J ends lost 1 base and 8 bases respectively, with 11 bases between them. The germline gives CDR1 MNHEY, CDR2 SMNVEV (reference sequence). CDR3 residues: CASSLWGAGEKLFF. The CDR3 DNA follows: TGTGCCAGCAGTTTATGGGGGGCTGGGGAAAAACTGTTTTTT.

The V call is TRBV19, the J call TRBJ2-7; a possible D gene is TRBD2 (5 bases). Per germline, CDR1 LNHDA and CDR2 SQIVND (reference sequence). The CDR3 sequence is 14 residues long. V gave up 5 bases and J gave up 7 bases, with 18 bases separating them. The CDR3 is CASSWAGATGEQYF. As DNA, the CDR3 is TGTGCCAGTAGTTGGGCGGGCGCAACGGGAGAGCAGTACTTC.

Written as DNA, the CDR3 is TGTGCCACGCAGAAGATTGGGAATGAGCAGTTCTTC. As protein: CATQKIGNEQFF. This chain connects TRBV19 to TRBJ2-1, with D uncertain. This CDR3 is built from 12 residues. Germline lookup yields CDR1 LNHDA and CDR2 SQIVND (reference sequence). The V gene lost 10 bases and the J gene lost 7 bases, with 14 bases spanning the gap.

The chain recombines TRBV10-3 with TRBJ1-3; D remains ambiguous. V lost 6 bases, J lost 4 bases, and 13 bases lay in between. Looked up from germline, CDR1 is ENHRY and CDR2 is SYGVKD. This CDR3 has 14 amino acids. The CDR3 sequence is CAISIGPSGNTIYF. The CDR3 nucleotides read TGTGCCATCAGCATCGGTCCTTCGGGAAACACCATATATTTT.